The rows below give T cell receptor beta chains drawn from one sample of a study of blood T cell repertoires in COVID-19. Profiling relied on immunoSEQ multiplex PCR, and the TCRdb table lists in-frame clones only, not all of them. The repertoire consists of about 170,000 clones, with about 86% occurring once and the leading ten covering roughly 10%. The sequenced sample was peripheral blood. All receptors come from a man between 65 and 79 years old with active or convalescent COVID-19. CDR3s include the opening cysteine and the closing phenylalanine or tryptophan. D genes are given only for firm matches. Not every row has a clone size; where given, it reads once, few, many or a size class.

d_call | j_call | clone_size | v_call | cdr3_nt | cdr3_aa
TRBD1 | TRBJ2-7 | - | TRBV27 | TGTGCCAGCAGTTACCCGGGACAGGGAGCCTACGAGCAGTACTTC | CASSYPGQGAYEQYF
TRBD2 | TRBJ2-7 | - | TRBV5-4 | TGTGCCAGCAGCCCCTATTTTGCTAGCGGGAGGTCTTCCTACGAGCAGTACTTC | CASSPYFASGRSSYEQYF
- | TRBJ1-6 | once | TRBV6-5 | TGTGCCAGCGGTCCCCGGAATTCACCCCTCCACTTT | CASGPRNSPLHF
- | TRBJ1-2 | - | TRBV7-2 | TGTGCCAGCAGATTGACAGAGCTTTATGGCTACACCTTC | CASRLTELYGYTF
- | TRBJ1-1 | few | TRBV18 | TGTGCCAGCTCCTTGGGGGGGACGACGAACACTGAAGCTTTCTTT | CASSLGGTTNTEAFF
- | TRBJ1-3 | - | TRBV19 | TGTGCCAGTACTCCGACAGAATACCGAAACACCATATATTTT | CASTPTEYRNTIYF
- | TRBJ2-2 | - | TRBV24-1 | TGTGCCACCAGTGGACAAAACGCAGGGGCCGGGGAGCTGTTTTTT | CATSGQNAGAGELFF
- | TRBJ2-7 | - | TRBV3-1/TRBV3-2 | TGTGCCAGCAGCCCCCCCAAAAGACAGATTCACTACGAGCAGTACTTC | CASSPPKRQIHYEQYF
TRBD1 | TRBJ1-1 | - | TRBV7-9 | TGTGCCAGCAGCGCAAAGGACAGGGGCCTTTTGAACACTGAAGCTTTCTTT | CASSAKDRGLLNTEAFF
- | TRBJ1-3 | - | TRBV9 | TGTGCCAGCAGCGTAACCCTCGGAGGGCCAAATGGAAACACCATATATTTT | CASSVTLGGPNGNTIYF
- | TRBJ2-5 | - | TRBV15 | TGTGCCACCAGCAGAGTTCCGCAGGAGACCCAGTACTTC | CATSRVPQETQYF
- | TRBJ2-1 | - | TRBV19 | TGTGCCAGTAGTCCGGGGAGCTCCTACAATGAGCAGTTCTTC | CASSPGSSYNEQFF
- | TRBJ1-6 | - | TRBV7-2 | TGTGCCAGCAGCTTAAGCGGCAAGGGTAATTCACCCCTCCACTTT | CASSLSGKGNSPLHF
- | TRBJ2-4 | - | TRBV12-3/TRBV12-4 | TGTGCCAGCAGCCAGGTACAGGGTAACATTCAGTACTTC | CASSQVQGNIQYF
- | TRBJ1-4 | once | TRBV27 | TGTGCCAGCAGACTATCCGGAGGGACAACTAATGAAAAACTGTTTTTT | CASRLSGGTTNEKLFF
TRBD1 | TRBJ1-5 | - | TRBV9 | TGTGCCAGCAGCGTAGCTGGCCAGGGGGATAGCAATCAGCCCCAGCATTTT | CASSVAGQGDSNQPQHF
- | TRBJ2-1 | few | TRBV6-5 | TGTGCCAGCAGTTACGGGAGACATACCAATGAGCAGTTCTTC | CASSYGRHTNEQFF
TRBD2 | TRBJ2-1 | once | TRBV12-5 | TGTGCTAGTGGTTTAGTGGGAGGGCCCTACAATGAGCAGTTCTTC | CASGLVGGPYNEQFF
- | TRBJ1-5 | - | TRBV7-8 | TGTGCCAGCAGCTTAAGGGTAGGGACACCTAGCAATCAGCCCCAGCATTTT | CASSLRVGTPSNQPQHF
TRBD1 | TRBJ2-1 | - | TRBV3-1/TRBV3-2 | TGTGCCAGCAGCCCCGACAGGGTCCGCTCCTACAATGAGCAGTTCTTC | CASSPDRVRSYNEQFF
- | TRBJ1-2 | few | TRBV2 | TGTGCCAGCAGTGAAGCGCATGGCAGGGAAGGGGGCTACACCTTC | CASSEAHGREGGYTF
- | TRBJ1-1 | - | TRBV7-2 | TGTGCCAGCAGCCCGCAACTCCTCGGGTCGAACACTGAAGCTTTCTTT | CASSPQLLGSNTEAFF
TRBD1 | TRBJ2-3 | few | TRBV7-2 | TGTGCCAGCAGCTTGGACAGGGGGAGCACAGATACGCAGTATTTT | CASSLDRGSTDTQYF
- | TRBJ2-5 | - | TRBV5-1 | TGCGCCAGCAGCCTAATTTTATCGTGGGGAGGACAAGAGACCCAGTACTTC | CASSLILSWGGQETQYF
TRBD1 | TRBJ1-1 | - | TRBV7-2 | TGTGCCAGCAGCGCAAGACAGGGCGATCTTCCTTTCTTT | CASSARQGDLPFF
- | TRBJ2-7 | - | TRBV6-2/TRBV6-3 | TGTGCCAGCAGTTCGGGCGGGAACTCCTACGAGCAGTACTTC | CASSSGGNSYEQYF
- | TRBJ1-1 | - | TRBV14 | TGTGCCAGCAGCCTAACCGGGACACGTGAAGCTTTCTTT | CASSLTGTREAFF
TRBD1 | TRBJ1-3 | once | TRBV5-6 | TGTGCCAGCAGCTTCAGGGGGCAAGGAAACACCATATATTTT | CASSFRGQGNTIYF
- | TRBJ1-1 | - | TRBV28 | TGTGCCAGCAGTTTAGGCAGGGTTGAAGCTTTCTTT | CASSLGRVEAFF
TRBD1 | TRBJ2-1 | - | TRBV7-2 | TGTGCCAGCAGCAAGGGGGCGGGCAGCTCCTACAATGAGCAGTTCTTC | CASSKGAGSSYNEQFF
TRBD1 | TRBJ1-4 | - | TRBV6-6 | TGTGCCAGCAGACAGGGGGCAGGGGAAAAACTGTTTTTT | CASRQGAGEKLFF
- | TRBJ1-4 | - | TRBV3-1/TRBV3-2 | TGTGCCAGCCGGGGGTCGGGTGAAAAACTGTTTTTT | CASRGSGEKLFF
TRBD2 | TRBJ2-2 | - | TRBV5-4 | TGTGCCAGCAGCTTTGACCTAGCGGGGGTGAACACCGGGGAGCTGTTTTTT | CASSFDLAGVNTGELFF
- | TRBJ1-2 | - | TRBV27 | TGTGCCAGCAGTTTAAGGTGGGACACGGTCGGCTACACCTTC | CASSLRWDTVGYTF
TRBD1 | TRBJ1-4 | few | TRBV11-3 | TGTGCCAGCAGCCGCGGGACAGCGGGCGATGAAAAACTGTTTTTT | CASSRGTAGDEKLFF
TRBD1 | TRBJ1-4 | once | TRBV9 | TGTGCCAGCAGCGTAGGGGATGACAGGGCTGTCGGAAAACTGTTTTTT | CASSVGDDRAVGKLFF
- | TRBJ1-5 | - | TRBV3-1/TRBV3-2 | TGTGCCAGCAGCCAAAACGTGAGGAATCAGCCCCAGCATTTT | CASSQNVRNQPQHF
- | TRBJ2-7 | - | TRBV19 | TGTGCCAGTAACCCCGGGACTGCCGGCTCCTACGAGCAGTACTTC | CASNPGTAGSYEQYF
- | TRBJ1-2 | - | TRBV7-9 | TGTGCCAGCAGCCCAACAACCCTTGGACAGTATGTTGGCTACACCTTC | CASSPTTLGQYVGYTF
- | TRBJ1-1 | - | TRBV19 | TGTGCCAGTGGTGATCACTCCACTGAAGCTTTCTTT | CASGDHSTEAFF
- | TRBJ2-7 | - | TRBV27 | TGTGCCAGTTCGCTGCAAAGGGGGGGCATTCCTTCCTACGAGCAGTACTTC | CASSLQRGGIPSYEQYF
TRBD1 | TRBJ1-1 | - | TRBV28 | TGTGCCAGCAGCTCGGACAGGACGAACACTGAAGCTTTCTTT | CASSSDRTNTEAFF
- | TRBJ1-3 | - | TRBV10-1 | TGCGCCAGCAGTGACGGGGGGAAAGGTGGAAACACCATATATTTT | CASSDGGKGGNTIYF
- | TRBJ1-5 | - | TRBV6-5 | TGTGCCAGCAGCGCCGGGACAAAAAATCAGCCCCAGCATTTT | CASSAGTKNQPQHF
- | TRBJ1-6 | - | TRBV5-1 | TGCGCCAGCAGCTTGGCGAACAGCCATAATTCACCCCTCCACTTT | CASSLANSHNSPLHF
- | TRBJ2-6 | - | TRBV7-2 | TGTGCCAGCAGCTCCCCGGCGGGATACTCTGGGGCCAACGTCCTGACTTTC | CASSSPAGYSGANVLTF
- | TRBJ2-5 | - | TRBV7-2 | TGTGCCAGCAGCCAAAACAGGAAAGAGACCCAGTACTTC | CASSQNRKETQYF
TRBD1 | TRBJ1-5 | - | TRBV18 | TGTGCCAGCTCACCTGGGACAGGCTATAGCAATCAGCCCCAGCATTTT | CASSPGTGYSNQPQHF
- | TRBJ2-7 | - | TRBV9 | TGTGCCAGCAGCGTTAGGAGCTCAAGCTCCTACGAGCAGTACTTC | CASSVRSSSSYEQYF
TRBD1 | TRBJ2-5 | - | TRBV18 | TGTGCCAGCTCACCAACGACAGGGTGGCAAGAGACCCAGTACTTC | CASSPTTGWQETQYF
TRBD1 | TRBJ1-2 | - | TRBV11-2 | TGTGCCAGCAGCTTACGACAGGGAGGCGGCGGCTACACCTTC | CASSLRQGGGGYTF